The source of this TCR beta chain is a study of cytomegalovirus exposure and HLA in healthy donors. Concerning this clone itself: This specimen includes other DNA sequences encoding the same CDR3.

Trimming pared 2 bases from V and 3 bases from J, leaving 11 bases between. This CDR3 region has 14 residues. Germline CDR1 SGHRS, CDR2 YFSETQ. Some clones are missing from TCRdb's copy, which holds only in-frame ones; the method was immunoSEQ multiplex PCR. The sample lists over 200,000 clones, 80% to 90% occurring once. The chain employs TRBV5-1 and TRBJ1-1; perhaps TRBD1 as D (6 bases). Source material: PBMCs. The TCR was taken from a woman aged 18-29 years in good health and CMV-seropositive. The CDR3 here is CASSFTQGDTEAFF. CDR3 nucleotides: TGCGCCAGCAGCTTTACACAGGGTGACACTGAAGCTTTCTTT.